This TCR beta chain was profiled in a study of T cell repertoires in cytomegalovirus infection. Each CDR3 protein gets one entry after TCRdb re-called the reads with MiXCR. The repertoire holds fewer than 250,000 distinct CDR3 sequences, with 10% to 15% as singletons. The CDR3 totals 16 residues. Per the germline V gene, CDR1 is PRHDT and CDR2 is FYEKMQ (reference sequence). V shed 0 bases, J shed 7 bases, and the junction held 6 bases outside the gene matches. The genes are TRBV13 and TRBJ1-6; TRBD1 matches at 7 bases. The sequencing input was PBMCs. This sequence originates from a human donor in good health (CMV status not recorded). Some clones in this sample may be carry-over from other donors' samples. CDR3 loop: CASSLGAGTANSPLHF. The CDR3 nucleotides are TGTGCCAGCAGCTTAGGCGCCGGGACAGCCAATTCACCCCTCCACTTT.